Listed below are T cell receptor beta chains from one sample, sequenced in a study of T cell repertoires in cytomegalovirus infection. TCRdb recomputed calls from the reads with MiXCR, one row per CDR3 protein. In the table there are about 300,000 distinct CDR3 sequences, roughly 26% of which are singletons. Sequencing input: PBMCs. These receptors came from a human donor in good health (CMV status not recorded). Some clones in this sample may be carry-over from other donors' samples. CDR3s include the opening cysteine and the closing phenylalanine or tryptophan. The order of the fields is V gene, J gene, CDR3 protein.

>TRBV28|TRBJ2-7
CASKGAADYEQYF
>TRBV7-2|TRBJ2-1
CASSRGGGWNEQFF
>TRBV7-2|TRBJ1-5
CASSGRTGGDQPQHF
>TRBV11-2|TRBJ2-5
CASSPRQGPKETQYF
>TRBV19|TRBJ1-2
CASSADHRDNYGYTF
>TRBV2|TRBJ2-1
CASSEDGTSYNEQFF
>TRBV7-9|TRBJ2-5
CASSLEGSGQPFF
>TRBV7-9|TRBJ2-5
CASRRDSQETQYF
>TRBV7-2|TRBJ2-7
CASSDRGSSYEQYF
>TRBV7-2|TRBJ1-5
CASSLAAGFRNQPQHF
>TRBV28|TRBJ2-3
CASRRSSDTQYF
>TRBV7-2|TRBJ2-2
CASSLSGPIGSGELFF
>TRBV29-1|TRBJ2-7
CSVVQGSYEQYF
>TRBV20-1|TRBJ2-1
CSARPSSGRRYNEQFF
>TRBV5-4|TRBJ2-5
CASSTAGVDKYF
>TRBV14|TRBJ1-2
CASSQDLGQGHYGYTF
>TRBV6-1|TRBJ2-5
CASSERGPGETQYF
>TRBV4-3|TRBJ2-2
CASSQDRGANTGELFF
>TRBV11-2|TRBJ2-5
CASSLFGTSDSETQYF
>TRBV4-3|TRBJ2-3
CASSQDFLGSEVTQYF
>TRBV28|TRBJ2-1
CASSFLVSSGNNEQFF
>TRBV7-2|TRBJ2-5
CASSSGRETQYF
>TRBV11-2|TRBJ2-3
CASEETGAADTQYF
>TRBV9|TRBJ2-1
CASSARMGGREGTYNEQFF
>TRBV27|TRBJ1-2
CASSLGLRLGGYTF
>TRBV18|TRBJ2-7
CASSPASGLAVTYEQYF
>TRBV7-9|TRBJ2-6
CASSLAWGSGANVLTF
>TRBV20-1|TRBJ1-1
CSASRPTGVNTEAFF
>TRBV20-1|TRBJ1-1
CSAPTGVNTEAFF
>TRBV10-3|TRBJ2-7
CAISAASGTHEQYF
>TRBV2|TRBJ2-5
CASRLRGGGRETQYF
>TRBV6-5|TRBJ1-2
CASSSHIIGGSYYGYTF
>TRBV28|TRBJ2-7
CASTSRNRGLGEQYF
>TRBV9|TRBJ2-5
CASSDHRDRGRETQYF
>TRBV29-1|TRBJ2-3
CSVDGAGVGSDTQYF
>TRBV6-8|TRBJ2-7
CASSYSRQGDGSEQYF
>TRBV28|TRBJ1-4
CASRRQAYEKLFF
>TRBV5-1|TRBJ2-2
CASSFELATTGELFF
>TRBV20-1|TRBJ2-7
CSARVSSYEQYF
>TRBV28|TRBJ1-1
CASSRPHVEAFF
>TRBV7-2|TRBJ2-1
CASSFGPASYNEQFF
>TRBV7-2|TRBJ2-2
CASSLYRLAGGPNTGELFF
>TRBV5-6|TRBJ2-1
CASSFSPGGSYEQFF
>TRBV28|TRBJ2-7
CATSGGVTLLSYEQYF
>TRBV7-2|TRBJ2-5
CASSLAGRGEGTQYF